Sequencing of this T cell receptor (beta chain) was carried out in a study of cytomegalovirus exposure and HLA in healthy donors. Study results and limitations: Specificity of a few CMV-associated chains for CMV antigens was verified in vitro. Earlier analysis looked at TCR beta V segments, and most were productive about 87% or about 30% of the time. Association with HLA alleles at 0.05 false discovery rate was found for around 15,000 TCR beta sequences in a later analysis.

This CDR3 is built from 13 residues. Per germline, CDR1 MNHNY and CDR2 SVGAGI (reference sequence). The V end was cut by 7 bases, the J end by 8 bases, with 17 bases between. The PCR had 60 Vbeta and 13 Jbeta primers. Sequenced by immunoSEQ multiplex PCR; TCRdb stores in-frame clones only, minus some. The data contain some 78,000 clones, under 80% of them singletons. For this clone: Its antigen is unknown.

What was sequenced was PBMCs. The V gene is TRBV6-6, the J gene TRBJ1-2, with D possibly being TRBD1 (5 bases). The receptor's source is a middle-aged man in good health and CMV-seropositive. In DNA form, the CDR3 reads TGTGCCAGCAAAGGGGCAGCTAAGAACGGCTACACCTTC. It codes for CASKGAAKNGYTF.